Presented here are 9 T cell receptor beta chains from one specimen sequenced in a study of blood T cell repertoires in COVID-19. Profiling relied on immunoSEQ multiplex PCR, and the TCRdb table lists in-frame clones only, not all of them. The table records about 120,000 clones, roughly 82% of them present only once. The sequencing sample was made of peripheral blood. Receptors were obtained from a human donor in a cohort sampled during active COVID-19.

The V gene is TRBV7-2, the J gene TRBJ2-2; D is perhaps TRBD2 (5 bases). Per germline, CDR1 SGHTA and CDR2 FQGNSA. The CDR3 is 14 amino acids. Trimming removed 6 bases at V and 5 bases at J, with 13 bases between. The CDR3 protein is CASSPGGGTGELFF. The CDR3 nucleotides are TGTGCCAGCAGTCCGGGTGGCGGGACCGGGGAGCTGTTTTTT.

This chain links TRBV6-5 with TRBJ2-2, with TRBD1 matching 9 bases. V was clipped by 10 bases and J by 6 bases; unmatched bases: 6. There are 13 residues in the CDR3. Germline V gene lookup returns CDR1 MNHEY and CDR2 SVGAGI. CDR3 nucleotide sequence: TGTGCCACCAGGACAGGGGATCCCGGGGAGCTGTTTTTT. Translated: CATRTGDPGELFF.

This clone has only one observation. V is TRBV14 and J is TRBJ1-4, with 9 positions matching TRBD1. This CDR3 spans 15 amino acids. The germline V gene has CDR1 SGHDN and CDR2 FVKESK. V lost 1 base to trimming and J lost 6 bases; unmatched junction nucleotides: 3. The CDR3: CASSQGQGGYEKLFF. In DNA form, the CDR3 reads TGTGCCAGCAGCCAAGGACAGGGGGGTTATGAAAAACTGTTTTTT. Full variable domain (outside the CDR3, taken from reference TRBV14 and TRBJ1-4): EAGVTQFPSHSVIEKGQTVTLRCDPISGHDNLYWYRRVMGKEIKFLLHFVKESKQDESGMPNNRFLAERTGGTYSTLKVQPAELEDSGVYFCASSQGQGGYEKLFFGSGTQLSVL.

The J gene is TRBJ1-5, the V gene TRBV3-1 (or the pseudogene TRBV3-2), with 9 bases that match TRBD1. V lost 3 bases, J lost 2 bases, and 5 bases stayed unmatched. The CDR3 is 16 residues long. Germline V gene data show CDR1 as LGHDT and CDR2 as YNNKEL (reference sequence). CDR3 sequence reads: CASSQTGGTGNQPQHF. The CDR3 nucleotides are TGTGCCAGCAGCCAGACAGGGGGGACAGGCAATCAGCCCCAGCATTTT.

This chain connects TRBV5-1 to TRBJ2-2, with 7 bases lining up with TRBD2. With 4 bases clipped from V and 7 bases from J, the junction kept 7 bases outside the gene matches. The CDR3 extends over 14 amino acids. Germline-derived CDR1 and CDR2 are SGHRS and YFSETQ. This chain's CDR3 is CASSPGRGDGELFF. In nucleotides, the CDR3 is TGCGCCAGCAGCCCCGGCCGGGGGGACGGGGAGCTGTTTTTT.

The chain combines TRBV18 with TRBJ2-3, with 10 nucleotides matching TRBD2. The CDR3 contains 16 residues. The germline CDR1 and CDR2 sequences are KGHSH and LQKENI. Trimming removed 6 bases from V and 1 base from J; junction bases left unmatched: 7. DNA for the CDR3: TGTGCCAGCTCCCCCAGGAGCGGGGGGGGCACAGATACGCAGTATTTT. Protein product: CASSPRSGGGTDTQYF.

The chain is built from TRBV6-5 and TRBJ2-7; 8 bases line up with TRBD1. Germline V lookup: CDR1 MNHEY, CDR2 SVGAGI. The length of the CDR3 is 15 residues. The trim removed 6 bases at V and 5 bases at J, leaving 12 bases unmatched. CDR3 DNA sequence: TGTGCCAGCAGCCCCGGACAGGGAAGAAAAAACGAGCAGTACTTC. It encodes CASSPGQGRKNEQYF.

The CDR3 DNA sequence: TGTGCCAGCAGCCAAGGACAGGAAAGCTCCTACGAGCAGTACTTC. Its protein product is CASSQGQESSYEQYF. This sequence joins TRBV11-2 and TRBJ2-7, with 7 positions matching TRBD1. The CDR3 spans 15 residues. V trimming: 5 bases; J trimming: 0 bases; junction bases outside the gene matches: 7. CDR1 SGHAT and CDR2 FQNNGV come from the germline V gene.

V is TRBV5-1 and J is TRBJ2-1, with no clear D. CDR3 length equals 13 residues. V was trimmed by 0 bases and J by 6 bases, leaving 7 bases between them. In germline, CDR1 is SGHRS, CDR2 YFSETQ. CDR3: CASSLGAANEQFF. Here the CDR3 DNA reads TGCGCCAGCAGCTTGGGCGCGGCCAATGAGCAGTTCTTC. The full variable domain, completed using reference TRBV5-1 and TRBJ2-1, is KAGVTQTPRYLIKTRGQQVTLSCSPISGHRSVSWYQQTPGQGLQFLFEYFSETQRNKGNFPGRFSGRQFSNSRSEMNVSTLELGDSALYLCASSLGAANEQFFGPGTRLTVL.